These 5 T cell receptor beta chains share one sample of origin, sequenced in a study of CD8 T cells in ankylosing spondylitis (dated by TCRdb to 2016 to 2017). Libraries were made using 5' RACE. Sequencing was carried out with an Illumina HiSeq 2500. The raw public reads went through TCRdb reprocessing: fastp at Q25, MiXCR clone calling, in-frame beta chains kept. Each entry is one CDR3 protein sequence, shown with its most common DNA and genes. Recorded for this sample are 150,000 to 200,000 distinct CDR3 sequences; 9.5% to 13% of them occurred a single time. The top ten clones comprise roughly 29% of the sample. The specimen was blood, either unsorted or a sorted T cell fraction (not recorded which). These receptors were collected from a male donor with ankylosing spondylitis or in good health (not recorded which).

This clonotype was recorded many times. The V call is TRBV5-1, the J call TRBJ2-1; D is possibly TRBD2 (5 bases). The CDR3 is made up of 14 amino acids. Trimming left V 2 bases short and J 10 bases short, with 16 bases between. Germline V lookup: CDR1 SGHRS, CDR2 YFSETQ. CDR3 bases: TGCGCCAGCAGCTTTGGAGTGCCTAGGAGGGAGCAGTTCTTC. Translating gives CASSFGVPRREQFF.

This clonotype showed up many times. The chain employs TRBV5-5 and TRBJ2-3; D possibly corresponds to TRBD2 (6 bases). The CDR3 contains 14 residues. The V gene's germline CDR1 is SGHKS and CDR2 YYEKEE (reference sequence). The germline V and J ends were trimmed by 1 base and 5 bases, with 11 bases remaining between them. The CDR3 nucleotides are TGTGCCAGCAGCTTGCGGGGGAGTATAGATACGCAGTATTTT. It yields the protein CASSLRGSIDTQYF.

This clonotype has ten or more counts. This chain joins TRBV6-5 and TRBJ1-1; weak D call: TRBD1 (6 bases). Between the trimmed V and J ends, which lost 0 bases and 5 bases, there was a span of 16 bases. The CDR3 covers 16 residues. Per the germline V gene, CDR1 is MNHEY and CDR2 is SVGAGI. The CDR3 DNA sequence: TGTGCCAGCAGTTACTCCGGGGGGCAAGGGGGGACTGAAGCTTTCTTT. As protein: CASSYSGGQGGTEAFF.

The V gene is TRBV6-1, the J gene TRBJ2-2; 7 bases fit TRBD1. The germline V gene has CDR1 MNHNS and CDR2 SASEGT. The CDR3 contains 17 residues. V lost 5 bases, J lost 3 bases, and 12 bases stayed unmatched. CDR3 DNA sequence: TGTGCCAGCAGTCCTCGGTGGACAGGCCCCGACACCGGGGAGCTGTTTTTT. This gives the protein CASSPRWTGPDTGELFF.

This clonotype was counted a few times. The gene calls are TRBV6-5 and TRBJ1-1; D is uncertain. This CDR3 spans 15 amino acids. The V gene's germline CDR1 is MNHEY and CDR2 SVGAGI. V was trimmed by 0 bases and J by 5 bases, leaving 13 bases between them. CDR3 DNA sequence: TGTGCCAGCAGTTACTCTTTTAGGGTGGATACTGAAGCTTTCTTT. Amino acids: CASSYSFRVDTEAFF.